The T cell receptor (beta chain) described here comes from a study of T cell changes during pregnancy in multiple sclerosis. Clones were sequenced by immunoSEQ multiplex PCR, and TCRdb holds only the in-frame ones, with some missing. The sample carries about 84,000 clones, approximately 93% recorded once. The source was peripheral blood, collected in the second trimester of pregnancy. This TCR derives from a female donor in good health, enrolled as a control in a pregnancy study.

CDR3 bases: TGTGCCAGTAGCGCCGAGGACAGGGGGAGCCAGCCCCAGCATTTT. It codes for CASSAEDRGSQPQHF. The rearrangement joins TRBV19 to TRBJ1-5; the match to TRBD1 covers 10 bases. CDR1 is LNHDA and CDR2 is SQIVND in the germline V gene (reference sequence). V lost 6 bases and J lost 7; bases outside the gene matches: 9. The CDR3 loop spans 15 amino acids.